This TCR beta chain was recovered during a study of blood T cell repertoires in COVID-19. About the research overall: Collection of acute and convalescent COVID-19 samples took place in the United States, Italy and Spain. T cells, B-cell-depleted T cells, or PBMCs provided the cDNA or gDNA that served as material.

Original analysis: It was from reference gene primer amplification that nucleated cell counts were estimated. The data were produced by immunoSEQ multiplex PCR, yet TCRdb's version contains in-frame clones alone and is incomplete. Clone size and V and J calls were adopted from that table, with D and trimming inferred from the DNA. The data contain approximately 150,000 clones, around 85% of them seen just once; the ten biggest clones take up approximately 7.6%. Specimen: peripheral blood. This TCR was recovered from an elderly woman with COVID-19, enrolled during active disease.

The CDR3 here is CASSDPLGNYITDTQYF. CDR3 sequence (DNA): TGTGCCAGCAGTGACCCCCTCGGGAATTATATCACAGATACGCAGTATTTT. The genes are TRBV6-1 and TRBJ2-3, with D possibly TRBD2 on 5 matching bases. The germline gives CDR1 MNHNS, CDR2 SASEGT. This CDR3 comprises 17 residues. Between the trimmed V and J ends, which lost 3 bases and 2 bases, there was a span of 18 bases.